What follows describes a single T cell receptor beta chain. As yet, its antigen is unknown. This entry belongs to a study of CD8+ T cells in alopecia areata. Study context: It was 6 to 18 months of tofacitinib, and then there were 6 months off drug.

Between the trimmed V and J ends, which lost 0 bases and 1 base, there was a span of 10 bases. Germline CDR1 and CDR2: SGHDT and YYEEEE. This CDR3 spans 15 amino acids. Extraction of RNA preceded its reverse transcription into cDNA, which served as the sequencing template. Measured with immunoSEQ multiplex PCR; TCRdb has only the in-frame clones, and not every one. The repertoire includes about 190,000 clones, about 60% of them detected once, and roughly 15% sits in the top ten. The study's findings and limits: Lesional scalp exceeded normal scalp in clonality, especially in alopecia totalis/universalis.

The TCR comes from a human donor with alopecia areata. The specimen was CD4+ T cells sorted from blood, collected at week 0. The rearrangement uses TRBV5-6 and TRBJ1-1; the D gene is possibly TRBD1 (5 bases). DNA of the CDR3: TGTGCCAGCAGCTTGGGTGCCAGGGAGAACACTGAAGCTTTCTTT. Residues: CASSLGARENTEAFF.